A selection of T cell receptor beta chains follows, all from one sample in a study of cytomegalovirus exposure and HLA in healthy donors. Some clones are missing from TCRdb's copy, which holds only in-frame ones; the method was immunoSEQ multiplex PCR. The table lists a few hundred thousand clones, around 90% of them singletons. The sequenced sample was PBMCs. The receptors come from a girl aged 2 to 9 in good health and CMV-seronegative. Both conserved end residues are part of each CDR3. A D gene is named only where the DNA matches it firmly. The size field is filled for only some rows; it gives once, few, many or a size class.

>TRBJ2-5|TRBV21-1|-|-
TGTGCCAGCAGCACCCGACAGAAAGAGACCCAGTACTTC
CASSTRQKETQYF
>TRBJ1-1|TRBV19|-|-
TGTGCCAGTAGTGTGTACGGGATGAACACTGAAGCTTTCTTT
CASSVYGMNTEAFF
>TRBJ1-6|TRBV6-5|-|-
TGTGCCAGCAGTCACCGGGAATTTTTGAATTCACCCCTCCACTTT
CASSHREFLNSPLHF
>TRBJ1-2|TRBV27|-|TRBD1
TGTGCCAGCAGCATTGGGACAGGTGCTGGCTACACCTTC
CASSIGTGAGYTF
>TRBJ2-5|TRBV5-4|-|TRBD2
TGTGCCAGCAGCTTGAACCCTAGCGGGCCCCCGGCGGTGGAGACCCAGTACTTC
CASSLNPSGPPAVETQYF
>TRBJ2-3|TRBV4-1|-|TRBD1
TGCGCCAGCAGCCAAATGACAGGGCCTATGCTTGCGGATACGCAGTATTTT
CASSQMTGPMLADTQYF
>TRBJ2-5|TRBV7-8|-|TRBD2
TGTGCCAGCAGCTTGGTGGACATCGGGGGGGAGACCCAGTACTTC
CASSLVDIGGETQYF
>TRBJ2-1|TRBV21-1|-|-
TGTGCCAGCAGCAAAGCCCTAGCGGGAGGAAATGAGCAGTTCTTC
CASSKALAGGNEQFF
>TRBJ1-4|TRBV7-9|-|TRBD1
TGTGCCAGCAGCCTAACGGGACAGCGTAATGAAAAACTGTTTTTT
CASSLTGQRNEKLFF
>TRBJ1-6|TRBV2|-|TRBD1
TGTGCCAGCAGTCAAACAGGGGCGACAGGGTCACCCCTCCACTTT
CASSQTGATGSPLHF
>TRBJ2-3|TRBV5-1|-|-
TGCGCCAGCAGCTCGGTCAGACACCGCCACCAGTATTTT
CASSSVRHRHQYF
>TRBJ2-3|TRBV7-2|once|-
TGTGCCAGCAGCTTGGGGTCCGGGAGCGGAAGCACAGATACGCAGTATTTT
CASSLGSGSGSTDTQYF
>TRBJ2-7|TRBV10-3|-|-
TGTGCCATCAGCGACGCCGGGACTTGGGATTACGAGCAGTACTTC
CAISDAGTWDYEQYF
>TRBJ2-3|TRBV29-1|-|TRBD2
TGCAGCCTTGGCGGGACGGGAGGTAGCACAGATACGCAGTATTTT
CSLGGTGGSTDTQYF
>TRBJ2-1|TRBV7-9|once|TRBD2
TGTGCCAGCAGCGCAGGGACTAGCGGGCCTAAAAGCGATGAGCAGTTCTTC
CASSAGTSGPKSDEQFF
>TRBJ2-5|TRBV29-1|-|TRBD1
TGCAGCGCGGGACAGGTAGGGGAGACCCAGTACTTC
CSAGQVGETQYF
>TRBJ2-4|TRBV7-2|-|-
TGTGCCAGCAGCTTACTCGGACAAGCCAAAAACATTCAGTACTTC
CASSLLGQAKNIQYF
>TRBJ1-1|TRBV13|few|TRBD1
TGTGCCAGCAGCTTAGGCGGGGACAGGAGATTGGTAGCTTTCTTT
CASSLGGDRRLVAFF
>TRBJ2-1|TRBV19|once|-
TGTGCCAGTAGTATATGGGACTCAAGCGACAATGAGCAGTTCTTC
CASSIWDSSDNEQFF
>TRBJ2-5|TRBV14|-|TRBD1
TGTGCCAGCAGCCAGCTCGGGACAGAAGAGACCCAGTACTTC
CASSQLGTEETQYF
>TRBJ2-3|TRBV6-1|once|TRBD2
TGTGCCAGCAGTGGACTAGCGGGAACTAGCACAGATACGCAGTATTTT
CASSGLAGTSTDTQYF
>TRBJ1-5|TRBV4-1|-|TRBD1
TGCGCCAGCAGCCAAGGGGACAGGGTGGGTCAGCCCCAGCATTTT
CASSQGDRVGQPQHF
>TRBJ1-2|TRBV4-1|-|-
TGCGCCAGCAGCCCGGGGTACGGGGGGCTCCCTGGCTACACCTTC
CASSPGYGGLPGYTF
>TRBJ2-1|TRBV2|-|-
TGTGCCGTTAATAGAGAAGCCGTTTCCTACAATGAGCAGTTCTTC
CAVNREAVSYNEQFF
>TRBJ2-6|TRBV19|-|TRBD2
TGTGCCAGTAGTATAGAACCCCTAGCGGGAGGAAGATCTGGGGCCAACGTCCTGACTTTC
CASSIEPLAGGRSGANVLTF
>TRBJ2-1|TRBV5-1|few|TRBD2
TGCGCCAGCAGCTTGGGGCCGGGCGGGAGGGCCGAAAATGAGCAGTTCTTC
CASSLGPGGRAENEQFF
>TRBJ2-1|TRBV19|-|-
TGTGCCAGTAGTAGCGGGACCACGGTTGGTGAGCAGTTCTTC
CASSSGTTVGEQFF
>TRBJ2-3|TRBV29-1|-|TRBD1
TGCAGCGTTGCGCTAGCAGGGGGAAAGACAGATACGCAGTATTTT
CSVALAGGKTDTQYF
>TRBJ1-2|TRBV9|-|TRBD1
TGTGCCAGCAGCGTAGCGTTTGAGGGGGCGAGAGGCTACACCTTC
CASSVAFEGARGYTF
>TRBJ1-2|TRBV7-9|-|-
TGTGCCAGCACGTCCTTTGCCCTGGGCGGCTACACCTTC
CASTSFALGGYTF
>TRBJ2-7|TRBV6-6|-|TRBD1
TGTGCCAGTCAGACAGGGGTCCTGAGTGGAGAGCAGTACTTC
CASQTGVLSGEQYF
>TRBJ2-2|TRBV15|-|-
TGTGCCACCAGCAGAGACTTCGACAGGAGTGACACCGGGGAGCTGTTTTTT
CATSRDFDRSDTGELFF
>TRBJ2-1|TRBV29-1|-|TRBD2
TGCAGCGTTGAAGATCAGCTAGCGGGAAGGCCGAATGAGCAGTTCTTC
CSVEDQLAGRPNEQFF
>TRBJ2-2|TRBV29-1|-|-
TGCAGCGTTGTTAGCACCGGGGAGCTGTTTTTT
CSVVSTGELFF
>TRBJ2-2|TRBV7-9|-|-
TGTGCCAGCAGGGGGACACCTACAGGGAACACCGGGGAGCTGTTTTTT
CASRGTPTGNTGELFF
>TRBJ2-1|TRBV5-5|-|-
TGTGCCAGCAGCTTGGTACCAGGGCCTGGGTATGAGCAGTTCTTC
CASSLVPGPGYEQFF
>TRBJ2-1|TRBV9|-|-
TGTGCCAGCAGCCCACAGGGTATCCTACATGAGCAGTTCTTC
CASSPQGILHEQFF
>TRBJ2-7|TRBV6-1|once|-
TGTGCCAGCAGTGTTGGGGGGAAACACTACTTC
CASSVGGKHYF
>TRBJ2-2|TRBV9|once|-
TGTGCCAGCAGCGTAGGTGGCAGTTTGAACACCGGGGAGCTGTTTTTT
CASSVGGSLNTGELFF
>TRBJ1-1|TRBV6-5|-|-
TGTGCCAGCAGTTACTCGAGAATAAACACTGAAGCTTTCTTT
CASSYSRINTEAFF
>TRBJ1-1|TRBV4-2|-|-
TGTGCCAGCAGCCCACGTGACACGGGGGGTAACACTGAAGCTTTCTTT
CASSPRDTGGNTEAFF
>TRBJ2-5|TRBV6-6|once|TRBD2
TGTGCCAGCAGTTACGGTCGGGAGGGGGGGGAAAAGACCCAGTACTTC
CASSYGREGGEKTQYF
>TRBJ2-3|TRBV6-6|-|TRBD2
TGTGCCAGCATCGGGCTAGCGGGAGGGACAGATACGCAGTATTTT
CASIGLAGGTDTQYF
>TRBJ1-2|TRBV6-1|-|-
TGTGCCAGCAGGACCGGAGGGGCAAGTGGCTACACCTTC
CASRTGGASGYTF
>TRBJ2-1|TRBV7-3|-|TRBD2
TGTGCCAGCAGCTCGCGGGGGGGCCCCAATGAGCAGTTCTTC
CASSSRGGPNEQFF
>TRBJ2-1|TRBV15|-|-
TGTGCCACCAGCTACTTATCCAATGAGCAGTTCTTC
CATSYLSNEQFF